Following are 25 T cell receptor beta chains from one sample sequenced in a study of cytomegalovirus exposure and HLA in healthy donors (dated 2017 in TCRdb). Library preparation employed the immunoSEQ multiplex PCR assay. For the multiplex PCR, a mixture combining 60 forward primers for TCR Vbeta segments and 13 reverse primers for TCR Jbeta segments was used. TCRdb re-hosts the immuneACCESS table, in-frame sequences only. Its copies lack some clones; in the studies checked, an unresolved V gene accounts for under half of them, and the cause for the rest is not known. This sample has roughly 160,000 clones in its table, and around 84% of those were observed once. 1% of the sample lies in the top ten. The specimen sequenced was PBMCs. Receptors were obtained from a boy aged 2 to 10 in good health and CMV-seronegative.

The V and J genes are TRBV19 and TRBJ1-4, with D perhaps TRBD1 (5 bases). Germline V gives CDR1 LNHDA, CDR2 SQIVND (reference sequence). CDR3 size: 13 residues. V dropped 11 bases and J dropped 8 bases, with 18 bases sitting between them. The CDR3 sequence is CASSYQGREKLFF. The CDR3 bases are TGTGCCTCCTCTTACCAGGGTAGGGAAAAACTGTTTTTT.

The rearrangement joins TRBV25-1 to TRBJ1-2; 7 bases are a match to TRBD1. The CDR3 spans 12 residues. CDR1 MGHDK and CDR2 SYGVNS come from the germline V gene. Trimming removed 7 bases from V and 6 bases from J; junction bases left unmatched: 5. CDR3 protein: CASTVGGNGYTF. The CDR3 DNA sequence: TGTGCCAGCACCGTAGGGGGCAATGGCTACACCTTC.

This clone showed up just once. V is TRBV6-6 and J is TRBJ1-5, with D possibly matching TRBD1 (6 bases). In germline, CDR1 is MNHNY, CDR2 SVGAGI (reference sequence). The CDR3 sequence is 16 residues long. V was shortened by 5 bases and J by 4 bases, with 18 bases between the two germline ends. CDR3 sequence reads: CASSAQTGIGNQPQHF. The CDR3 DNA reads TGTGCCAGCAGTGCACAAACAGGGATCGGAAATCAGCCCCAGCATTTT.

V and J are TRBV19 and TRBJ2-3; D is unresolved. Germline-derived CDR1 and CDR2 are LNHDA and SQIVND (reference sequence). The CDR3 has 15 residues. V shed 3 bases and J shed 0 bases, with 10 bases lying between them. The CDR3 sequence is CASSILTSSTDTQYF. CDR3 bases: TGTGCCAGTAGTATCTTGACATCTAGCACAGATACGCAGTATTTT.

This clone was found a few times. The chain couples TRBV29-1 to TRBJ2-3, with D possibly being TRBD2 (5 bases). The germline CDR1 and CDR2 sequences are SQVTM and ANQGSEA. Trimming took off 4 bases at V and 5 bases at J, with 13 bases between the two ends. The CDR3 totals 13 residues. CDR3 amino acids: CSVGPRAIDTQYF. Here the CDR3 DNA reads TGCAGCGTTGGGCCGAGGGCCATAGATACGCAGTATTTT.

The genes are TRBV7-8 and TRBJ1-5; 12 bases agree with TRBD1. The V segment lost 3 bases and the J segment 5 bases; nucleotides outside the gene matches: 5. The germline CDR1 and CDR2 sequences are SGHVS and FQNEAQ. CDR3 length: 16 amino acids. This chain's CDR3 is CASSFRDRGPDQPQHF. CDR3 nucleotides: TGTGCCAGCAGCTTCCGGGACAGGGGGCCTGATCAGCCCCAGCATTTT.

V usage is TRBV28 and J usage is TRBJ1-5, with unresolved D. The length of the CDR3 is 12 residues. Trimming shortened V by 5 bases and J by 11 bases, and 13 bases separated the two germline ends. Germline V gene data show CDR1 as MDHEN and CDR2 as SYDVKM. CDR3 nucleotides: TGTGCCAGCAGTCTACGACTTGGGTCCCAGCATTTT. It yields the protein CASSLRLGSQHF.

J is TRBJ2-2 and V is TRBV29-1, with a tentative D call TRBD2 (5 bases). The germline V and J ends were trimmed by 2 bases and 0 bases, with 10 bases remaining between them. The CDR3 runs to 15 residues. Per germline, CDR1 SQVTM and CDR2 ANQGSEA. The CDR3 loop is CSVENGGPNTGELFF. CDR3 DNA sequence: TGCAGCGTTGAAAACGGAGGTCCGAACACCGGGGAGCTGTTTTTT.

The V call is TRBV30, the J call TRBJ2-1; D is perhaps TRBD2 (6 bases). Germline V gives CDR1 GTSNPN, CDR2 SVGIG (reference sequence). Trimming shortened V by 1 base and J by 9 bases, and 19 bases separated the two germline ends. This CDR3 spans 15 amino acids. DNA for the CDR3: TGTGCCTGGAGTGGACGTGCGGGGTCCCTCCTTGAGCAGTTCTTC. Its protein is CAWSGRAGSLLEQFF.

The chain joins TRBV6-5 to TRBJ2-5; 8 bases map to TRBD2. The closer fit of TRBJ2-7 to the DNA end suggests the J call may be wrong. CDR3 length equals 12 residues. Germline CDR1 and CDR2: MNHEY and SVGAGI. DNA of the CDR3: TGTGCCAGCACCGGGAGGGGTGGCGAGCAGTACTTC. It is translated as CASTGRGGEQYF.

The sample holds one count of this clone. The V and J genes are TRBV6-1 and TRBJ1-3, with D possibly matching TRBD1 (6 bases). Trimming stripped 2 bases from V and 5 bases from J, with 10 bases between. Per germline, CDR1 MNHNS and CDR2 SASEGT. The CDR3 is 14 residues long. The CDR3 sequence is CASSEKGGRNTIYF. In DNA form, the CDR3 reads TGTGCCAGCAGTGAAAAAGGGGGTCGAAACACCATATATTTT.

The J gene is TRBJ2-3, the V gene TRBV6-4, with 10 bases aligning to TRBD2. Germline V gene lookup returns CDR1 MRHNA and CDR2 SNTAGT. Germline trimming cut 3 bases from V and 4 bases from J; bases unmatched to any gene: 4. The CDR3 extends over 15 amino acids. The chain's CDR3 is CASSEGSGGADTQYF. In nucleotides, the CDR3 is TGTGCCAGCAGTGAGGGGAGCGGGGGGGCAGATACGCAGTATTTT.

Note on this clone: The germline gene is not matched at one end of the junction; a read error may be the cause. The V and J genes are TRBV7-9 and TRBJ2-2; TRBD2 agrees at 7 bases. Germline V gene sequence: CDR1 SEHNR, CDR2 FQNEAQ (reference sequence). The CDR3 is 17 residues long. The CDR3 nucleotides read TGTTCCAGCAGCCCGATTATCTCGGGAGGACACACCGGGGAGCTGTTTTTT. This codes for CSSSPIISGGHTGELFF.

The V gene is TRBV9, the J gene TRBJ2-2; TRBD2 matches at 8 bases. The CDR3 extends over 17 amino acids. The ends lost 3 bases at V and 5 bases at J; junction bases unmatched: 12. Germline V gene lookup returns CDR1 SGDLS and CDR2 YYNGEE. DNA of the CDR3: TGTGCCAGCAGCGAGGACGCCGGGAGGGCCTCGACCGGGGAGCTGTTTTTT. Its protein product is CASSEDAGRASTGELFF.

The V call is TRBV11-3, the J call TRBJ2-1; TRBD2 matches at 10 bases. Trimming cost V 1 base and J 4 bases; bases outside gene matches: 1. Germline values: CDR1 SGHNT, CDR2 YENEEA. This CDR3 is built from 15 residues. The CDR3 bases are TGTGCCAGCAGCTTAGGGACTAGCGGTTACAATGAGCAGTTCTTC. This encodes CASSLGTSGYNEQFF.

The J gene is TRBJ1-1, the V gene TRBV19, with 10 bases matching TRBD1. The CDR3 extends over 14 amino acids. CDR1 and CDR2 (germline): LNHDA, SQIVND (reference sequence). V gave up 5 bases and J gave up 10 bases; unmatched junction bases: 10. CDR3 residues: CASSSNGQGGRAFF. The CDR3 DNA follows: TGTGCCAGTAGTTCTAACGGACAGGGGGGTCGAGCTTTCTTT. Full variable domain (missing parts from reference TRBV19 and TRBJ1-1): DGGITQSPKYLFRKEGQNVTLSCEQNLNHDAMYWYRQDPGQGLRLIYYSQIVNDFQKGDIAEGYSVSREKKESFPLTVTSAQKNPTAFYLCASSSNGQGGRAFFGQGTRLTVV.

The chain carries TRBV28 and TRBJ2-7; 8 positions match TRBD1. This CDR3 contains 12 residues. V lost 5 bases to trimming and J lost 4 bases; unmatched junction nucleotides: 1. CDR1 and CDR2 from the germline V gene are MDHEN and SYDVKM. CDR3 amino acids: CASSNRGYEQYF. The CDR3 DNA follows: TGTGCCAGCAGTAACAGGGGGTACGAGCAGTACTTC.

The chain links TRBV6-1 to TRBJ1-5, with TRBD1 as a possible D gene (5 bases). The V end lost 8 bases, the J end lost 2 bases, and 16 bases lay between the germline ends. The CDR3 is made up of 15 amino acids. In germline, CDR1 is MNHNS, CDR2 SASEGT. The CDR3 coding sequence is TGTGCCAGCGGTACCGGGACGGGAGGCAATCAGCCCCAGCATTTT. It encodes CASGTGTGGNQPQHF.

This clone was observed once. A junction boundary mismatches the germline segment, possibly from a read error. This chain uses TRBV7-7 with TRBJ2-7, with D possibly TRBD1 on 5 matching bases. CDR1 and CDR2 (germline): SSHAT, FNYEAQ (reference sequence). There are 15 residues in the CDR3. CDR3 sequence: CASSLGPTGDNEQYF. The CDR3 DNA is TGTGCTAGCAGCTTAGGGCCCACAGGTGACAACGAGCAGTACTTC.

This chain connects TRBV6-4 to TRBJ2-2; D not certain. Germline loops: CDR1 MRHNA, CDR2 SNTAGT. The CDR3 sequence is 13 residues long. Trimming removed 11 bases from V and 5 bases from J, with 15 bases in between. The CDR3: CAASSSPTGELFF. The CDR3 DNA sequence: TGTGCCGCGAGTAGCAGCCCAACCGGGGAGCTGTTTTTT.

V gene TRBV4-2 combines with J gene TRBJ2-3; the D gene is possibly TRBD2 (6 bases). Trimming removed 0 bases at V and 6 bases at J, with 13 bases between. CDR3 size: 15 residues. Germline assignment: CDR1 LGHNA and CDR2 YNFKEQ. CDR3 protein: CASSQELAIPDTQYF. The CDR3 DNA reads as TGTGCCAGCAGCCAAGAACTAGCTATCCCGGATACGCAGTATTTT.

The chain recombines TRBV30 with TRBJ1-2; possibly TRBD1 for D (5 bases). This CDR3 spans 11 amino acids. Germline V lookup: CDR1 GTSNPN, CDR2 SVGIG (reference sequence). With 5 bases removed from V and 6 bases from J, the gap between germline ends came to 10 bases. The CDR3, as DNA: TGTGCCTGGTGGTTAGGGGATGGCTACACCTTC. It encodes CAWWLGDGYTF.

This clone was counted a single time. The rearrangement joins TRBV29-1 to TRBJ2-7; 7 bases agree with TRBD1. There are 13 residues in the CDR3. Germline V CDR1 and CDR2: SQVTM, ANQGSEA. Trimming took 6 bases from V and 4 from J; bases not matched to a gene: 9. CDR3 DNA: TGCAGCGTCGCTACAGGGACAGCTTACGAGCAGTACTTC. Amino acid sequence: CSVATGTAYEQYF.

This sequence joins TRBV7-9 and TRBJ1-6; D not resolved. Per germline, CDR1 SEHNR and CDR2 FQNEAQ (reference sequence). The CDR3 extends over 17 amino acids. V lost 0 bases to trimming and J lost 10 bases, with 19 bases between them. DNA of the CDR3: TGTGCCAGCAGCTTAGCGGAGGGCTTCGAAAGCGACTCACCCCTCCACTTT. This codes for CASSLAEGFESDSPLHF.

The chain carries TRBV7-6 and TRBJ2-3, with TRBD1 matching over 7 bases. CDR1 is SGHVS and CDR2 is FNYEAQ in the germline V gene. Germline trimming cut 4 bases from V and 0 bases from J; bases unmatched to any gene: 7. The CDR3 covers 16 residues. CDR3 DNA sequence: TGTGCCAGCAGCTCCCCAGGGACAGCTAGCACAGATACGCAGTATTTT. Its translation is CASSSPGTASTDTQYF.